Listed here is a single T cell receptor (beta chain). Its antigen remains unknown. The sample is drawn from a study of T-cell reconstitution after alpha-beta-depleted transplantation in children. V shed 2 bases, J shed 4 bases, and the junction held 15 bases outside the gene matches. The CDR3 is made up of 18 amino acids. Germline lookup yields CDR1 SGHAT and CDR2 FQNNGV. Study findings and constraints: Reportedly, only several hundred clones from non-depleted graft cells drove alpha-beta T-cell counts at about two months.

Preparing the TCRbeta library involved the use of unique molecular identifiers. Each CDR3 protein gets one entry after TCRdb re-called the PCR reads with MiXCR. The data hold a few hundred thousand distinct CDR3 sequences, with roughly a quarter observed a single time. The chain has TRBV11-2 and TRBJ2-7; 9 bases are a match to TRBD2. The source material was PBMCs, sampled before TCRalphabeta/CD19-depleted stem cell transplant. The sequence was obtained from a boy under two years old with Wiskott-Aldrich syndrome, due to receive a stem cell transplant. The CDR3 coding sequence is TGTGCCAGCAGCTTAAGGGGGTCAGCGGGAGGCTTTATATACGAGCAGTACTTC. Its protein product is CASSLRGSAGGFIYEQYF.